Following are 21 T cell receptor beta chains from one sample sequenced in a study of shared T cell receptors in the human thymus. Method: immunoSEQ multiplex PCR; TCRdb's copy keeps in-frame clones and lacks some. The repertoire holds approximately 660,000 clones, with around nine tenths as singletons. In addition, the sample was reused for a study of human thymus T cells.

Sequenced input: thymocytes. These TCRs come from a boy under three years old with a congenital heart defect.

The gene calls are TRBV5-1 and TRBJ2-3; no clear D. The germline V gene encodes CDR1 SGHRS and CDR2 YFSETQ. This CDR3 is 14 amino acids long. V dropped 4 bases and J dropped 2 bases, with 11 bases sitting between them. The CDR3 DNA is TGCGCCAGCAGCCTAAGACTGCCCACAGATACGCAGTATTTT. Translated: CASSLRLPTDTQYF.

This rearrangement joins TRBV6-1 to TRBJ1-5; D might be TRBD1 (5 bases). With 0 bases removed from V and 2 bases from J, the gap between germline ends came to 8 bases. This CDR3 region has 15 residues. Germline CDR1 is MNHNS and CDR2 is SASEGT. The CDR3 loop is CASSEAVRGNQPQHF. For the CDR3, the DNA is TGTGCCAGCAGTGAAGCAGTCAGGGGCAATCAGCCCCAGCATTTT.

The chain recombines TRBV6-5 with TRBJ2-3; 8 nucleotides line up with TRBD2. There are 15 residues in the CDR3. V lost 5 bases, J lost 2 bases, and 6 bases stayed unmatched. Germline lookup yields CDR1 MNHEY and CDR2 SVGAGI. The CDR3 sequence: CASSAGLDPTDTQYF. CDR3 in DNA: TGTGCCAGCAGTGCGGGACTAGACCCCACAGATACGCAGTATTTT.

The rearrangement uses TRBV5-1 and TRBJ2-3; 7 bases agree with TRBD2. The CDR3 is made up of 16 amino acids. Trimming took 0 bases from V and 4 from J; bases not matched to a gene: 8. CDR1 is SGHRS and CDR2 is YFSETQ in the germline V gene. CDR3 residues: CASSLGAAGAADTQYF. CDR3 nucleotide sequence: TGCGCCAGCAGCTTGGGGGCCGCGGGAGCGGCAGATACGCAGTATTTT.

The V and J genes are TRBV11-2 and TRBJ2-5; 7 bases line up with TRBD2. CDR1 is SGHAT and CDR2 is FQNNGV in the germline V gene. The J segment lost 5 bases and the V segment lost 5 bases, leaving 5 bases of the junction unmatched. This CDR3 has 13 residues. The CDR3 DNA sequence: TGTGCCAGCAGCCCTTGGGAGGGGGAGACCCAGTACTTC. Protein: CASSPWEGETQYF.

The sample holds one count of this clone. This chain joins TRBV2 and TRBJ2-5, with D perhaps TRBD1 (5 bases). The V end was cut by 7 bases, the J end by 0 bases, with 21 bases between. Germline values: CDR1 SNHLY, CDR2 FYNNEI. The CDR3 consists of 17 residues. The CDR3 nucleotides are TGTGCCAGCAATTATGAAGGGGTACCAGAATACCAAGAGACCCAGTACTTC. Translated: CASNYEGVPEYQETQYF.

The chain employs TRBV5-1 and TRBJ2-3; weak D call: TRBD2 (5 bases). In germline, CDR1 is SGHRS, CDR2 YFSETQ. The CDR3 sequence is 16 residues long. V shed 5 bases and J shed 2 bases, with 18 bases lying between them. Here the CDR3 DNA reads TGCGCCAGCAGTCCAACTAGAGATCACGTCACAGATACGCAGTATTTT. Translating gives CASSPTRDHVTDTQYF.

The chain employs TRBV6-5 and TRBJ1-5; 8 bases fit TRBD1. CDR1 is MNHEY and CDR2 is SVGAGI in the germline V gene. The trim removed 1 base at V and 5 bases at J, leaving 4 bases unmatched. The CDR3 loop spans 15 amino acids. The CDR3 is CASSYFRGRDQPQHF. The CDR3 coding sequence is TGTGCCAGCAGTTACTTCAGGGGGCGCGATCAGCCCCAGCATTTT.

The CDR3 loop reads CASSSLAGIRPFF. The CDR3 DNA follows: TGTGCCAGCAGTTCCCTAGCGGGAATTAGACCGTTCTTC. This chain joins TRBV6-5 and TRBJ2-1; 9 bases map to TRBD2. This CDR3 spans 13 amino acids. Germline trimming cut 4 bases from V and 15 bases from J; bases unmatched to any gene: 10. The germline V gene has CDR1 MNHEY and CDR2 SVGAGI.

V is TRBV4-3 and J is TRBJ2-1, with 12 bases aligning to TRBD2. Germline CDR1 reads LGHNA; CDR2 reads YSLEER. The CDR3 contains 17 residues. The trim removed 2 bases at V and 0 bases at J, leaving 2 bases unmatched. CDR3 sequence (DNA): TGCGCCAGCAGCCAACCGACTAGCGGGGGCTCCTACAATGAGCAGTTCTTC. It codes for CASSQPTSGGSYNEQFF.

This rearrangement joins TRBV2 to TRBJ2-5; 8 nucleotides line up with TRBD1. The CDR3 is 13 amino acids. Per the germline V gene, CDR1 is SNHLY and CDR2 is FYNNEI. V was pared by 6 bases and J by 1 base, with 1 base of the junction left unmatched. CDR3 sequence: CASRGQAQETQYF. CDR3 DNA sequence: TGTGCCAGCAGGGGACAGGCCCAAGAGACCCAGTACTTC.

The V gene is TRBV4-2, the J gene TRBJ2-6; TRBD1 matches at 8 bases. CDR1 is LGHNA, CDR2 YNFKEQ, per germline. The CDR3 totals 19 residues. J gave up 0 bases and V 1 base, and 8 bases lay outside the gene matches. CDR3 DNA: TGTGCCAGCAGCCAAGTCCCGACAGGGGTCGACTCTGGGGCCAACGTCCTGACTTTC. Translated: CASSQVPTGVDSGANVLTF.

This clone showed up just a few times. The gene calls are TRBV12-2 and TRBJ1-2; the table's D call TRBD1 went unverified against the DNA. TRBV12-2 is a documented pseudogene. This CDR3 is 14 amino acids long. Here the CDR3 reads CASRSTKGNYGYTF. In DNA, the CDR3 is TGTGCAAGTCGTTCCACCAAGGGGAACTATGGCTACACCTTC.

The V and J genes are TRBV4-3 and TRBJ2-2, with 12 bases that match TRBD1. With 3 bases clipped from V and 6 bases from J, the junction kept 2 bases outside the gene matches. The V gene's germline CDR1 is LGHNA and CDR2 YSLEER. CDR3 length: 15 residues. The CDR3 DNA sequence: TGCGCCAGCAGCCAGGGACAGGGGGCCGCCGGGGAGCTGTTTTTT. Translation gives CASSQGQGAAGELFF.

This chain joins TRBV14 and TRBJ2-1, with 13 bases fitting TRBD2. The germline CDR1 and CDR2 sequences are SGHDN and FVKESK. Germline trimming cut 1 base from V and 2 bases from J; bases unmatched to any gene: 2. The CDR3 is 17 amino acids. Written as DNA, the CDR3 is TGTGCCAGCAGCCAAGCGGGACTAGCGGGACCCTACAATGAGCAGTTCTTC. Translating it yields CASSQAGLAGPYNEQFF.

The chain is built from TRBV7-9 and TRBJ2-1, with 7 bases that match TRBD2. V trimming: 4 bases; J trimming: 0 bases; junction bases outside the gene matches: 9. This CDR3 spans 17 amino acids. Germline V gene data show CDR1 as SEHNR and CDR2 as FQNEAQ (reference sequence). This CDR3 reads CASSSAGEVTSYNEQFF. The CDR3 nucleotides read TGTGCCAGCAGCTCCGCGGGGGAGGTCACCTCCTACAATGAGCAGTTCTTC.

This clone was seen more than once but under ten times. The chain uses TRBV21-1 and TRBJ2-7; the table's D gene call, TRBD2, was not cross checked with the DNA. TRBV21-1 is shown as a pseudogene. The CDR3 totals 15 residues. CDR3 sequence: CASSHQLAGGNEQYF. For the CDR3, the DNA is TGTGCCAGCAGCCATCAACTAGCGGGAGGGAACGAGCAGTACTTC.

The V gene is TRBV5-6, the J gene TRBJ2-7; weak D call: TRBD2 (5 bases). The CDR3 has 16 amino acids. Germline V gene lookup returns CDR1 SGHDT and CDR2 YYEEEE. Trimming removed 3 bases at V and 3 bases at J, with 19 bases between. CDR3 amino acids: CASSYQRPQTLYEQYF. CDR3 DNA sequence: TGTGCCAGCAGCTACCAGCGGCCCCAAACCCTCTACGAGCAGTACTTC.

The rearrangement uses TRBV6-1 and TRBJ2-7; tentatively, D is TRBD1 (6 bases). Trimming cost V 2 bases and J 2 bases, with 16 bases left between them. Germline values: CDR1 MNHNS, CDR2 SASEGT. CDR3 length: 16 amino acids. The CDR3 nucleotides read TGTGCCAGCAGTGAACGGGGTGTGGGGGCCACCTACGAGCAGTACTTC. Its protein is CASSERGVGATYEQYF.

The chain has TRBV4-3 and TRBJ1-2; a possible D gene is TRBD1 (5 bases). V lost 0 bases to trimming and J lost 4 bases, with 12 bases between them. The CDR3 has 15 amino acids. Germline lookup yields CDR1 LGHNA and CDR2 YSLEER. The CDR3, as DNA: TGCGCCAGCAGCCAAGATTTCGGGGGGTTCTATGGCTACACCTTC. It encodes CASSQDFGGFYGYTF.

This clone appeared a single time. This sequence joins TRBV5-5 and TRBJ2-1; TRBD1 matches 8 bases. The CDR3 totals 15 residues. CDR1 is SGHKS and CDR2 is YYEKEE in the germline V gene (reference sequence). The junction had 7 bases not matched to a gene; V was cut back by 5 bases and J by 3 bases. CDR3 in amino acids: CASRRQGIGYNEQFF. CDR3 nucleotide sequence: TGTGCCAGCAGACGACAGGGGATCGGCTACAATGAGCAGTTCTTC.